The 30 T cell receptor beta chains below all came from one sample that was sequenced in a study of human T cells and chemical hapten exposure. TCRdb processed the RACE reads anew with MiXCR; each CDR3 protein has one entry. This sample has around 45,000 distinct CDR3 sequences, with nearly 4.5% found just once. Stated time point: healthy volunteer bleed at 2 weeks. Extraction of total RNA was performed on unfractionated whole blood. Sequencing was carried out using whole blood. The source of these receptors is a human donor in good health. Some clones in this sample may be carry-over from other donors' samples.

This clonotype was seen ten or more times. The chain is built from TRBV21-1 and TRBJ2-5; the table's D gene call, TRBD1, was not cross checked with the DNA. TRBV21-1 is a known pseudogene. CDR3 length: 21 residues. For the CDR3, the DNA is TGTGCCAGCAGCGAAATCGACCCGCTCCGGGGGACAAGACGGTACCAAGAGACCCAGTACTTC. Residues: CASSEIDPLRGTRRYQETQYF.

This clonotype was recorded at least ten times. V gene TRBV2 combines with J gene TRBJ1-1; D is ambiguous. The germline V and J ends were trimmed by 11 bases and 2 bases, with 15 bases remaining between them. This CDR3 has 13 residues. CDR1 and CDR2 from the germline V gene are SNHLY and FYNNEI. For the CDR3, the DNA is TGTGCCGGAGGGTTAGGCCGTAACACTGAAGCTTTCTTT. Translation: CAGGLGRNTEAFF.

The chain is built from TRBV13 and TRBJ2-5, with 8 bases matching TRBD2. This CDR3 region has 15 residues. Trimming at V came to 2 bases and at J to 5 bases, leaving 7 bases not matched to a gene. Germline assignment: CDR1 PRHDT and CDR2 FYEKMQ (reference sequence). For the CDR3, the DNA is TGTGCCAGCAGCTTACGTCTGGGCGGGAGGGAGACCCAGTACTTC. Its translation is CASSLRLGGRETQYF. The complete variable domain, with remaining parts taken from reference TRBV13 and TRBJ2-5, reads AAGVIQSPRHLIKEKRETATLKCYPIPRHDTVYWYQQGPGQDPQFLISFYEKMQSDKGSIPDRFSAQQFSDYHSELNMSSLELGDSALYFCASSLRLGGRETQYFGPGTRLLVL.

This chain joins TRBV11-2 and TRBJ2-7; 7 bases match TRBD1. Germline CDR1 is SGHAT and CDR2 is FQNNGV. V shed 0 bases and J 9 bases; nucleotides not matched to a gene: 5. The CDR3 has 13 residues. The CDR3 DNA follows: TGTGCCAGCAGCTTAGATCAAAGGACAGGGCAGTACTTC. Its protein is CASSLDQRTGQYF.

This clonotype came up many times. The chain couples TRBV27 to TRBJ1-4; D gene uncertain. The ends were cut back, 6 bases at V and 6 bases at J, with 11 bases in the middle. Germline V lookup: CDR1 MNHEY, CDR2 SMNVEV (reference sequence). The CDR3 runs to 13 residues. CDR3 region: CASSVLRDEKLFF. In DNA, the CDR3 is TGTGCCAGCAGCGTACTGCGGGATGAAAAACTGTTTTTT.

This chain joins TRBV7-2 and TRBJ2-3; the match to TRBD2 covers 16 bases. The germline V gene encodes CDR1 SGHTA and CDR2 FQGNSA. The CDR3 covers 17 residues. J lost 7 bases, V lost 5 bases, and 9 bases had no gene match. CDR3 bases: TGTGCCAGCAGCGTCACCGGGACTAGCGGGAGGGTTAATACGCAGTATTTT. Amino acid sequence: CASSVTGTSGRVNTQYF.

The chain has TRBV29-1 and TRBJ2-3; no definite D call. The CDR3 runs 11 residues. Germline CDR1 SQVTM, CDR2 ANQGSEA. V dropped 7 bases and J dropped 2 bases, with 7 bases sitting between them. CDR3 amino acids: CSADFTDTQYF. CDR3 nucleotide sequence: TGCAGCGCCGATTTCACAGATACGCAGTATTTT.

This clonotype showed up many times. The V gene is TRBV7-9, the J gene TRBJ1-3, with 7 bases lining up with TRBD1. This CDR3 is 16 amino acids long. Germline assignment: CDR1 SEHNR and CDR2 FQNEAQ (reference sequence). Trimming at V came to 5 bases and at J to 2 bases, leaving 9 bases not matched to a gene. The CDR3 nucleotides are TGTGCCAGCAGCGCCCGACAGGGTACCACTGGAAACACCATATATTTT. Amino acids: CASSARQGTTGNTIYF.

This sequence joins TRBV10-3 and TRBJ2-5; D gene uncertain. Trimming stripped 0 bases from V and 3 bases from J, with 5 bases between. The CDR3 has 13 residues. Germline values: CDR1 ENHRY, CDR2 SYGVKD. The CDR3 DNA reads TGTGCCATCAGTGAGTCAGGAGAAGAGACCCAGTACTTC. Its translation: CAISESGEETQYF.

This clonotype was observed at least ten times. This sequence joins TRBV10-3 and TRBJ2-3; the match to TRBD2 covers 7 bases. The germline gives CDR1 ENHRY, CDR2 SYGVKD. V lost 4 bases, J lost 1 base, and 2 bases stayed unmatched. The CDR3 loop spans 14 amino acids. The CDR3 DNA sequence: TGTGCCATCAGTGGCCTAGCGGGCACAGATACGCAGTATTTT. Translation: CAISGLAGTDTQYF.

Ten or more counts support this clonotype. V is TRBV15 and J is TRBJ1-1, with 7 bases identical to TRBD1. The V gene's germline CDR1 is LNHNV and CDR2 YYDKDF (reference sequence). The junction had 2 bases not matched to a gene; V was cut back by 3 bases and J by 4 bases. The CDR3 totals 13 residues. CDR3 nucleotides: TGTGCCACCAGCAGCCACAGGGGCACTGAAGCTTTCTTT. This encodes CATSSHRGTEAFF.

This clonotype has at least ten counts. The chain links TRBV3-1 to TRBJ1-5; D is unresolved. V was trimmed by 0 bases and J by 6 bases, leaving 3 bases between them. This CDR3 is built from 12 residues. Per the germline V gene, CDR1 is LGHDT and CDR2 is YNNKEL (reference sequence). CDR3 protein: CASSQESQPQHF. The DNA for the CDR3 is TGTGCCAGCAGCCAAGAAAGTCAGCCCCAGCATTTT.

This clonotype was recorded many times. This chain uses TRBV10-2 with TRBJ1-2, with D perhaps matching TRBD1 (5 bases). Germline V gene data show CDR1 as WSHSY and CDR2 as SAAADI. The CDR3 covers 14 residues. Deletions cut 0 bases from V and 8 bases from J, with 13 bases between. The CDR3 region has the DNA TGCGCCAGCAGTGAGTCCGGGGGTTCGGCCGGCTACACCTTC. Its translation: CASSESGGSAGYTF.

This clonotype came up many times. The CDR3, as DNA: TGTGCCAGCAGTTTTGTTCGGGGGGCCAGGTACGAGCAGTACTTC. Translation: CASSFVRGARYEQYF. The chain carries TRBV28 and TRBJ2-7; D possibly corresponds to TRBD2 (7 bases). Germline-derived CDR1 and CDR2 are MDHEN and SYDVKM. Trimming shortened V by 3 bases and J by 4 bases, and 16 bases separated the two germline ends. This CDR3 spans 15 amino acids.

This clonotype showed up just a few times. This chain connects TRBV29-1 to TRBJ2-1, with TRBD2 identical over 9 bases. Germline assignment: CDR1 SQVTM and CDR2 ANQGSEA. This CDR3 comprises 14 residues. V shed 7 bases and J 4 bases; nucleotides not matched to a gene: 8. The CDR3 nucleotides are TGCAGCGCTCGGAGCCTAGCGGGGTACAATGAGCAGTTCTTC. Translated: CSARSLAGYNEQFF.

This clonotype was found many times. This chain links TRBV5-1 with TRBJ1-1, with 8 bases that match TRBD1. In germline, CDR1 is SGHRS, CDR2 YFSETQ. J was trimmed by 4 bases and V by 4 bases; bases with no gene match: 9. CDR3 length: 15 amino acids. CDR3: CASSPVGQDFTEAFF. DNA for the CDR3: TGCGCCAGCAGCCCGGTGGGACAGGACTTCACTGAAGCTTTCTTT.

As to this clonotype: A much larger clone differs by one base, so this may be a read error. The V and J genes are TRBV7-9 and TRBJ1-2; TRBD1 is a possible D gene (5 bases). Germline assignment: CDR1 SEHNR and CDR2 FQNEAQ (reference sequence). The CDR3 spans 13 residues. Here the CDR3 DNA reads TGTGTCAGCAGCTTAGGGGCGGAGTATGGCTACACCTTC. Protein product: CVSSLGAEYGYTF.

At least ten counts were recorded for this clonotype. The V and J genes are TRBV27 and TRBJ2-1; possible D gene TRBD1, 5 bases. Between the trimmed V and J ends, which lost 4 bases and 7 bases, there was a span of 11 bases. The V gene's germline CDR1 is MNHEY and CDR2 SMNVEV (reference sequence). There are 13 residues in the CDR3. CDR3 residues: CASSWAGLNEQFF. CDR3 in DNA: TGTGCCAGCAGTTGGGCAGGGTTGAATGAGCAGTTCTTC.

This clonotype appeared many times. V and J are TRBV29-1 and TRBJ2-3, with D possibly matching TRBD2 (6 bases). Germline assignment: CDR1 SQVTM and CDR2 ANQGSEA. The CDR3 is made up of 13 amino acids. Between the trimmed V and J ends, which lost 3 bases and 3 bases, there was a span of 10 bases. This chain's CDR3 is CSVEGGPTDTQYF. CDR3 bases: TGCAGCGTTGAGGGGGGACCAACAGATACGCAGTATTTT.

This clonotype was counted many times. The rearrangement joins TRBV24-1 to TRBJ1-5, with D unclear. This CDR3 spans 13 amino acids. The V end lost 8 bases, the J end lost 3 bases, and 10 bases lay between the germline ends. Germline CDR1 is KGHDR and CDR2 is SFDVKD. The CDR3 protein is CATNAGFNQPQHF. CDR3 nucleotide sequence: TGTGCCACCAACGCGGGATTCAATCAGCCCCAGCATTTT.

This clonotype showed up many times. V usage is TRBV28 and J usage is TRBJ2-4, with 7 nucleotides matching TRBD2. The J segment lost 0 bases and the V segment lost 5 bases, leaving 13 bases of the junction unmatched. The germline gives CDR1 MDHEN, CDR2 SYDVKM. The CDR3 runs to 18 residues. The CDR3 DNA follows: TGTGCCAGCAGTCGGGGGGTCTTACCTTCACTAGCCAAAAACATTCAGTACTTC. Translated: CASSRGVLPSLAKNIQYF.

In its sample, this clonotype was seen many times. The V call is TRBV13, the J call TRBJ2-7; D is perhaps TRBD2 (5 bases). CDR1 and CDR2 from the germline V gene are PRHDT and FYEKMQ (reference sequence). The CDR3 contains 15 residues. V lost 5 bases and J lost 0, with 14 bases in between. The CDR3 coding sequence is TGTGCCAGCAGCATCCGAGGACTTTCCTCCTACGAGCAGTACTTC. Translating gives CASSIRGLSSYEQYF.

This clonotype came up a few times. V is TRBV18 and J is TRBJ2-4; 7 positions match TRBD1. V lost 3 bases and J lost 8; bases outside the gene matches: 7. The CDR3 extends over 14 amino acids. Germline CDR1 reads KGHSH; CDR2 reads LQKENI. The CDR3 protein is CASSPQQGRDIQYF. The CDR3 nucleotides are TGTGCCAGCTCACCGCAACAGGGGCGGGACATTCAGTACTTC.

This clonotype appeared many times. J is TRBJ2-4 and V is TRBV7-8; 10 nucleotides agree with TRBD1. V shed 1 base and J 3 bases; nucleotides not matched to a gene: 3. CDR1 and CDR2 from the germline V gene are SGHVS and FQNEAQ. The CDR3 has 16 amino acids. The CDR3 nucleotides are TGTGCCAGCAGCTTAGAGGGGACAGGGGTCAAAAACATTCAGTACTTC. It yields the protein CASSLEGTGVKNIQYF.

This clonotype was counted many times. J is TRBJ2-2 and V is TRBV20-1; 14 bases are shared with TRBD2. In germline, CDR1 is DFQATT, CDR2 SNEGSKA (reference sequence). This CDR3 spans 19 amino acids. Trimming removed 1 base from V and 2 bases from J; junction bases left unmatched: 9. The CDR3 protein is CSARAHGLAGGGNTGELFF. CDR3 coding DNA: TGCAGTGCTAGAGCCCATGGACTAGCGGGAGGAGGAAACACCGGGGAGCTGTTTTTT.

The sample holds a few counts of this clonotype. The chain uses TRBV5-1 and TRBJ1-2, with no clear D. The V gene's germline CDR1 is SGHRS and CDR2 YFSETQ. Trimming pared 2 bases from V and 1 base from J, leaving 15 bases between. CDR3 size: 16 residues. Here the CDR3 reads CASSFGPPSLNYGYTF. For the CDR3, the DNA is TGCGCCAGCAGCTTCGGGCCGCCGAGCCTTAACTATGGCTACACCTTC.

CDR3 sequence: CASRLAGGPYEQYF. The CDR3 DNA follows: TGTGCCAGCAGACTAGCGGGAGGGCCCTACGAGCAGTACTTC. V and J are TRBV6-1 and TRBJ2-7, with 13 nucleotides matching TRBD2. Looked up from germline, CDR1 is MNHNS and CDR2 is SASEGT. CDR3 length equals 14 residues. V shed 6 bases, J shed 2 bases, and the junction held 1 base outside the gene matches.

The rearrangement joins TRBV7-9 to TRBJ1-6; TRBD1 aligns across 7 bases. V lost 3 bases and J lost 6; bases outside the gene matches: 5. The CDR3 is made up of 15 amino acids. Germline lookup yields CDR1 SEHNR and CDR2 FQNEAQ (reference sequence). CDR3 nucleotides: TGTGCCAGCAGCTTCCAGGGGGAGGGTAATTCACCCCTCCACTTT. Amino acid sequence: CASSFQGEGNSPLHF.

There are many counts of this clonotype. This chain uses TRBV5-1 with TRBJ2-7; D remains unclear. V was cut by 4 bases and J by 2 bases, with 10 bases left in between. In germline, CDR1 is SGHRS, CDR2 YFSETQ. This CDR3 has 13 residues. CDR3 DNA sequence: TGCGCCAGCAGCCCACAAGGGCCCTACGAGCAGTACTTC. It specifies CASSPQGPYEQYF.

This clonotype was detected many times. V is TRBV11-2 and J is TRBJ1-4; possibly TRBD1 for D (5 bases). Looked up from germline, CDR1 is SGHAT and CDR2 is FQNNGV. The CDR3 spans 15 residues. V dropped 5 bases and J dropped 3 bases, with 13 bases sitting between them. The DNA for the CDR3 is TGTGCCAGCAGCCTGTATGGGGCCCCTAATGAAAAACTGTTTTTT. This translates into CASSLYGAPNEKLFF.